The present entry profiles one T cell receptor beta chain with its context. What this receptor recognizes is not known. Per-base quality was not reported, and no clone a single base away is much larger than it. Libraries were built with the immunoSEQ multiplex PCR assay. For TCR sequencing, RNA was extracted from every sample and reverse transcribed into cDNA to serve as template. First-strand cDNA was synthesized with SuperScript III using a 2:1 mix of oligo-dT and random hexamers. Amplification bias was assessed with a synthetic immune receptor repertoire, and residual bias was removed computationally. The study's processing was this. Raw reads were preprocessed to remove errors, and CDR3 was defined according to IMGT conventions as the region from the conserved cysteine to phenylalanine. Clonality was computed by normalizing Shannon entropy by log2 of the number of productive unique TCRs and subtracting the result from 1. Scalp TCRbeta sequences were cross-referenced with sorted blood CD4 and CD8 repertoires so that the CD4 or CD8 identity of scalp clones could be inferred. The source is immuneACCESS, and TCRdb retained only in-frame sequences with V and J called. Part of the clones is not carried over; for the studies checked, unresolved V genes explain less than half of this, and the remainder is unexplained. That table furnishes V, J and clone size, whereas the DNA furnished D and trimming. The sample includes 150,000 to 200,000 clones, with roughly 66% observed a single time. The ten largest account for 0.85% to 1.3% of the sample.

In the paper's terms, the time point label means: around 26 weeks on oral tofacitinib. The treatment or condition label for this specimen denotes: oral pan-JAK inhibitor, 5-10 mg twice daily. Lesional scalp punch biopsies and peripheral blood were obtained from alopecia areata patients. After PBMCs were isolated by density centrifugation and stained for CD3, CD4 and CD8, a FACSAria was used to sort CD4+ and CD8+ T cells. This sample is drawn from a study of CD8+ T cells in alopecia areata (dated by TCRdb to 2016 to 2019). Context from the whole study: Treated patients were enrolled in an open-label pilot trial of oral tofacitinib, 5 to 10 mg twice daily, for moderate-to-severe alopecia areata. Tofacitinib was given for 6 to 18 months, followed by 6 months of follow-up off drug to assess delayed response and recurrence. Patients on tofacitinib were biopsied at baseline and after 4 and 24 weeks of treatment, and several of the patients also had a later scalp biopsy. The study used high-throughput TCRbeta sequencing to examine T cell clonal expansion in alopecia areata, in both the C3H/HeJ mouse model and human patients. RNA came from the PAXgene miRNA kit for fixed scalp, the miRNeasy kit for PBMCs, and the RNeasy kit for mouse skin. Scalp clonality was compared across normal scalp (n=4), patchy alopecia areata scalp (n=8), and alopecia totalis/universalis scalp (n=8). Disease severity in treated patients was measured with the SALT score, which quantifies the percentage of affected scalp surface area. immunoSEQ multiplex PCR using 35 Vbeta forward primers and 13 Jbeta reverse primers was used to amplify TCRbeta CDR3 regions. On the human side, TCRbeta sequencing was run on scalp tissue and on sorted CD4+ and CD8+ peripheral blood T cells from healthy controls and from alopecia areata patients with either patchy or totalis/universalis disease.

Study-wide conclusions, independent of this receptor: Many expanded lesional clones persisted in scalp and blood during tofacitinib treatment, which may partly explain relapse after stopping treatment. Lesional scalp, especially in alopecia totalis/universalis, showed higher clonality and more expanded CD8+ clones than normal scalp, suggesting antigenic drive. With tofacitinib, both scalp clonality and the number of expanded CD8+ clones among the top 100 scalp clones went down significantly. Because the treated cohort was small and had only one nonresponder, larger studies are needed to examine links between baseline CD8+ expansion and response. TCR sequences shared between patients were less clear than in mice, possibly partly because of HLA diversity in the patient population. Resident alphabeta T cells in normal human skin are also sequenced, complicating scalp TCR repertoire analysis, unlike mouse skin dominated by gammadelta T cells.

There are 17 amino acids in the CDR3, from cysteine to phenylalanine inclusive. Only the CDR3 DNA stays, 51 bases, in frame from base 1. The germline V gene encodes CDR1 MNHNS and CDR2 SASEGT. Cut back by 4 bases and 0 bases, the V and J ends lie 18 bases apart. The V gene is TRBV6-1 and the J gene is TRBJ1-1; the D segment could be TRBD1, given 6 matching bases. This receptor was taken from a human donor with alopecia areata. This specimen consisted of CD4+ T cells sorted from blood, obtained at week 24, from a patient treated with tofacitinib. The CDR3 region reads CASSVMGARQMNTEAFF. The nucleotide sequence reads TGTGCCAGCAGTGTTATGGGGGCCCGCCAAATGAACACTGAAGCTTTCTTT.